This TCR beta chain was retrieved from a study of blood T cell repertoires in COVID-19. The trim removed 4 bases at V and 4 bases at J, leaving 10 bases unmatched. Germline lookup yields CDR1 SGHNT and CDR2 YENEEA. The CDR3 length is 18 residues. Some clones are missing from TCRdb's copy, which holds only in-frame ones; the method was immunoSEQ multiplex PCR. Found here are around 99,000 clones, over 80% of them singletons; the top ten hold around 1.1%. What was sequenced was peripheral blood. The chain employs TRBV11-3 and TRBJ2-7, with 16 nucleotides matching TRBD2. This TCR derives from a human donor in a cohort sampled during active COVID-19. Here the CDR3 DNA reads TGTGCCAGCAGCTCGGGGACTAGCGGGAGGGCCTTTGAATACGAGCAGTACTTC. Translation gives CASSSGTSGRAFEYEQYF. Drawing the rest from reference TRBV11-3 and TRBJ2-7, the complete variable domain is EAGVVQSPRYKIIEKKQPVAFWCNPISGHNTLYWYLQNLGQGPELLIRYENEEAVDDSQLPKDRFSAERLKGVDSTLKIQPAELGDSAVYLCASSSGTSGRAFEYEQYFGPGTRLTVT.